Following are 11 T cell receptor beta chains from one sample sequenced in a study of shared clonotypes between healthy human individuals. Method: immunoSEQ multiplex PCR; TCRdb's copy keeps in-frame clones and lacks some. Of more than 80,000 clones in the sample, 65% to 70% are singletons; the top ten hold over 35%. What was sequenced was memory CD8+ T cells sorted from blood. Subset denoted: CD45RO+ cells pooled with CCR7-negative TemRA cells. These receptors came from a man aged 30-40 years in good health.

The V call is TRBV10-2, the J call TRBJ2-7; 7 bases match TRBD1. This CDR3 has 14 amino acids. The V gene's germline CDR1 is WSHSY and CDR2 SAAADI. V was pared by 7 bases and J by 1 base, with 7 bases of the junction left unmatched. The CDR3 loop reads CASTRDRDSYEQYF. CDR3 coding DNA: TGCGCCAGCACCCGTGACAGGGATTCCTACGAGCAGTACTTC.

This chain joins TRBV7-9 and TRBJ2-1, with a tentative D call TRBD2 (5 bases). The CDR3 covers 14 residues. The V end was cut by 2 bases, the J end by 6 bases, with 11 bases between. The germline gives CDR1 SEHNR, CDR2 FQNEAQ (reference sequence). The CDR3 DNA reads TGTGCCAGCAGCTTAAGAGGACTCGGCAATGAGCAGTTCTTC. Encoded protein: CASSLRGLGNEQFF. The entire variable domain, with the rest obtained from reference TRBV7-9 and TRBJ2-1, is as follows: DTGVSQNPRHKITKRGQNVTFRCDPISEHNRLYWYRQTLGQGPEFLTYFQNEAQLEKSRLLSDRFSAERPKGSFSTLEIQRTEQGDSAMYLCASSLRGLGNEQFFGPGTRLTVL.

CDR3 nucleotide sequence: TGCGCCAGCAGCTTTCTAGGACTAGCGGGTCCCACAGATACGCAGTATTTT. It specifies CASSFLGLAGPTDTQYF. The chain employs TRBV5-1 and TRBJ2-3, with TRBD2 matching over 11 bases. The trim removed 2 bases at V and 2 bases at J, leaving 7 bases unmatched. CDR1 and CDR2 (germline): SGHRS, YFSETQ. The CDR3 has 17 amino acids.

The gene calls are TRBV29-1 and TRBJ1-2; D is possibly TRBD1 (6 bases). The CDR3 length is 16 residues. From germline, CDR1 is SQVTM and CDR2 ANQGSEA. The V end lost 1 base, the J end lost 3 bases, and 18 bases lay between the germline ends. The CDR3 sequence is CSVEGWLGAKDYGYTF. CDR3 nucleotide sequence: TGCAGCGTTGAAGGGTGGCTGGGGGCGAAGGACTATGGCTACACCTTC.

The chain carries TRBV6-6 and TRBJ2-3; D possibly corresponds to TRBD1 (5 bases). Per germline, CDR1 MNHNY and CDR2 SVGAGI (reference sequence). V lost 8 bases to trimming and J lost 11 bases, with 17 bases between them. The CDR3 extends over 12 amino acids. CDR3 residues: CASAVSGLRQYF. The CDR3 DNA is TGTGCCAGCGCGGTCTCAGGGCTGAGGCAGTATTTT.

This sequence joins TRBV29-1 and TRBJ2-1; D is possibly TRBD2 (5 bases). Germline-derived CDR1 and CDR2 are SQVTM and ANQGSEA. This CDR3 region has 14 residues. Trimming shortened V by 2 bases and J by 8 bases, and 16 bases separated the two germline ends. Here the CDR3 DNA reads TGCAGCGTTGAACTATTGGGGTTCGGGGATGAGCAGTTCTTC. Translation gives CSVELLGFGDEQFF.

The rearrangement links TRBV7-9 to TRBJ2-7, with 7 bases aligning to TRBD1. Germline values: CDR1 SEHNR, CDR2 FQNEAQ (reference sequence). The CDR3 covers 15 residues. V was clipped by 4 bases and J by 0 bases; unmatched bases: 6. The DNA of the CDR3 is TGTGCCAGCAGCTCTCCCCGGGACAGCTCCTACGAGCAGTACTTC. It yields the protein CASSSPRDSSYEQYF.

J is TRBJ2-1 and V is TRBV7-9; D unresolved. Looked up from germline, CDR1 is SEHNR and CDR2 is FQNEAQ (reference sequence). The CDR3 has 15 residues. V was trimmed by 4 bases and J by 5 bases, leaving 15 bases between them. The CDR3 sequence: CASSSPSSLNNEQFF. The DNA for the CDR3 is TGTGCCAGCAGCTCCCCTTCGAGTTTAAACAATGAGCAGTTCTTC. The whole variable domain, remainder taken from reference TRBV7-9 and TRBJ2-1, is DTGVSQNPRHKITKRGQNVTFRCDPISEHNRLYWYRQTLGQGPEFLTYFQNEAQLEKSRLLSDRFSAERPKGSFSTLEIQRTEQGDSAMYLCASSSPSSLNNEQFFGPGTRLTVL.

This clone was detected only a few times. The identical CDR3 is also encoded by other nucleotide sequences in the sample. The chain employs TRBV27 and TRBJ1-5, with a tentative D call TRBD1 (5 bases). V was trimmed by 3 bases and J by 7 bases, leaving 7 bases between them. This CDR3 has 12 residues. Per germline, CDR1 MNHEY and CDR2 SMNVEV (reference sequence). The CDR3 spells CASSFWGQPQHF. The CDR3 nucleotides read TGTGCCAGCAGTTTCTGGGGGCAGCCCCAGCATTTT.

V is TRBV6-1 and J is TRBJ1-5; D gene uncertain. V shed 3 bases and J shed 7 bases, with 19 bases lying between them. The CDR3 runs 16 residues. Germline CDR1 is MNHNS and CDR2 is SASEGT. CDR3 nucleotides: TGTGCCAGCAGTGAGATTGCAGGAGTACCTACGCAGCCCCAGCATTTT. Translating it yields CASSEIAGVPTQPQHF.

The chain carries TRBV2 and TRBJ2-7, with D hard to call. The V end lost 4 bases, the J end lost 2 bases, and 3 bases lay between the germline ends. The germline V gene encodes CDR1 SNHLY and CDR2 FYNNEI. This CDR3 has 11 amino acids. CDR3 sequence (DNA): TGTGCCAGCAGTGGGACCTACGAGCAGTACTTC. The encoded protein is CASSGTYEQYF.